These T cell receptor beta chains were read from a single sample in a study of blood T cells in healthy people across ages. TCRdb re-called the 5' RACE reads with MiXCR, one entry per CDR3 protein. The data hold 1,300,000 or so distinct CDR3 sequences, with 45% to 70% observed a single time. Specimen: blood. Receptors originate from a man between 18 and 35 years old in good health. Each CDR3 is given with its conserved first and last residue. The D gene is left open where the match is weak. Clone size is shown for a subset of rows, as once, few, many or a class of expanded clone.

11	few	TRBJ2-7	TRBV12-3/TRBV12-4	-	TGTGCCAGCAGTTCATTTGAGGAGCAGTACTTC	CASSSFEEQYF
12	-	TRBJ2-1	TRBV2	-	TGTGCCAGCAGAGTACTAGACAATGAGCAGTTCTTC	CASRVLDNEQFF
14	-	TRBJ2-7	TRBV29-1	-	TGCAGCGTTCCCCGGGGGAGCTCCTACAATGAGCAGTACTTC	CSVPRGSSYNEQYF
14	-	TRBJ1-1	TRBV28	-	TGTGCCAGCAGCCGCGTTAGGGATGTTACTGAAGCTTTCTTT	CASSRVRDVTEAFF
12	-	TRBJ2-7	TRBV13	-	TGTGCCAGCAGCTCTGCTGAACACGAGCAGTACTTC	CASSSAEHEQYF
13	-	TRBJ2-1	TRBV27	-	TGTGCCACCGGCCTGATTCGGGGTGATGAGCAGTTCTTC	CATGLIRGDEQFF
14	-	TRBJ2-3	TRBV6-1	-	TGTGCCAGCAGTGATCCCGGGGTCTCTGATACGCAGTATTTT	CASSDPGVSDTQYF
15	-	TRBJ1-2	TRBV12-3/TRBV12-4	TRBD1	TGTGCCAGCCAGCGACAGGGTAGATTCGGAGATGGCTACACCTTC	CASQRQGRFGDGYTF
15	many	TRBJ1-2	TRBV9	-	TGTGCCAGCAGCTCAGGGGCGATACTTAACTATGGCTACACCTTC	CASSSGAILNYGYTF
16	few	TRBJ2-3	TRBV5-1	-	TGCGCCAGCAGCCCCGAAGGGCGGGGTCTAACAGATACGCAGTATTTT	CASSPEGRGLTDTQYF
17	-	TRBJ1-5	TRBV25-1	-	TGTGCCAGCAGTGAATATACACACAGCTATAGCAATCAGCCCCAGCATTTT	CASSEYTHSYSNQPQHF
16	-	TRBJ2-7	TRBV10-3	-	TGTGCCATCAGTGAATTAGGGTCGAGCTCCTACAATGAGCAGTACTTC	CAISELGSSSYNEQYF
14	-	TRBJ1-2	TRBV27	-	TGTGCCAGCAGTTCAGGAAACGCTAACTATGGCTACACCTTC	CASSSGNANYGYTF
13	-	TRBJ2-5	TRBV29-1	-	TGCAGCGTTACATCCGGATTAAACAATGAGCAGTACTTC	CSVTSGLNNEQYF
15	-	TRBJ1-5	TRBV4-1	-	TGCGCCAGCAGCCAAGGGCAGGAGGGCAATCAGCCCCAGCATTTT	CASSQGQEGNQPQHF
13	-	TRBJ1-5	TRBV20-1	-	TGCAGTGCTAGGTCTACGGGGGATCAGCCCCAGCATTTT	CSARSTGDQPQHF
12	-	TRBJ1-3	TRBV10-3	-	TGTGCCATCAATAAGGACGGTGCCACCATATATTTT	CAINKDGATIYF
18	-	TRBJ2-5	TRBV7-9	TRBD2	TGTGCCAGCAGCCTGCGGACTAGCGGGGGGGCAGATCGAGAGACCCAGTACTTC	CASSLRTSGGADRETQYF
16	few	TRBJ2-2	TRBV29-1	TRBD1	TGCAGCGTTGAAGGTGGACAGGGTGTGGACACCGGGGAGCTGTTTTTT	CSVEGGQGVDTGELFF
13	few	TRBJ2-3	TRBV28	-	TGTGCCAGCAGTTCCCTAGCGAGGGATACGCAGTATTTT	CASSSLARDTQYF
21	-	TRBJ1-2	TRBV21-1	-	TGTGCCAGCAGAGCCCCGGGACAGGGGACGCCCATTCCCCCAAAGAACTATGGCTACACCTTC	CASRAPGQGTPIPPKNYGYTF
12	-	TRBJ2-7	TRBV10-3	-	TGTGCCATCAGATCCGGCCCCTACGAGCAGTACTTC	CAIRSGPYEQYF
15	-	TRBJ2-4	TRBV9	-	TGTGCCAGCAGCCCCTGGGTCTCAGGGGGGAACATTCAGTACTTC	CASSPWVSGGNIQYF
13	-	TRBJ2-7	TRBV12-3/TRBV12-4	-	TGTGCCAGCAGTTTTTTAATAAGCTACGAGCAGTACTTC	CASSFLISYEQYF
14	-	TRBJ2-7	TRBV6-5	-	TGTGCCAGCAGTCCTGAGTATGGTCTGGGCGAGCAGTACTTC	CASSPEYGLGEQYF